This record concerns one T cell receptor beta chain sequence. Its target is unknown. These data are taken from a study of shared clonotypes between healthy human individuals. Findings and limits, study-wide: Donors were few, which limited the genetic and exposure-history diversity represented. Rarefaction showed that sequencing of sorted subsets was incomplete (despite large depth).

Sequenced by immunoSEQ multiplex PCR; TCRdb stores in-frame clones only, minus some. Of about 2 million clones listed, 90% to 95% are singletons. Germline CDR1 is MNHEY and CDR2 is SMNVEV (reference sequence). The CDR3 runs to 14 residues. Trimming shortened V by 2 bases and J by 2 bases, and 7 bases separated the two germline ends. Each sample came from a Caucasian adult donor living in Nashville, Tennessee. This sequence joins TRBV27 and TRBJ1-5, with D tentatively TRBD1 (5 bases). This clonotype was obtained from a man aged 18 to 35 in good health. Specimen: naive CD4+ T cells sorted from blood. Subset specified: CD45RA+ positively selected. The CDR3 region is CASSLQGGNQPQHF. In nucleotides, the CDR3 is TGTGCCAGCAGTTTACAGGGAGGCAATCAGCCCCAGCATTTT.